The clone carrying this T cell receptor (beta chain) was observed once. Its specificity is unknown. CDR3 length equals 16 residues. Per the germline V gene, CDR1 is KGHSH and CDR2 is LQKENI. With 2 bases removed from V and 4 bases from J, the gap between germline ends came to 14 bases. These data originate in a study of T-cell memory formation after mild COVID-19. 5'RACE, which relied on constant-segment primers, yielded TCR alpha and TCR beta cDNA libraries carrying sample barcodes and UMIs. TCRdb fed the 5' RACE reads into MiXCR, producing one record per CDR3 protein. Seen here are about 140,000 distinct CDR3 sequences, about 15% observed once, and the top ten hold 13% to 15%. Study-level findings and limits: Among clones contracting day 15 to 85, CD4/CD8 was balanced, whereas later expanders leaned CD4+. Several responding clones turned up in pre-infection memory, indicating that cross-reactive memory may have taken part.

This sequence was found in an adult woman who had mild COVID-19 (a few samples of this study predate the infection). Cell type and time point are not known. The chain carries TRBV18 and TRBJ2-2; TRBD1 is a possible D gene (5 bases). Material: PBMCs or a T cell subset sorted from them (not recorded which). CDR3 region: CASSPLQGVSTGELFF. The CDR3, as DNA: TGTGCCAGCTCACCATTGCAGGGCGTCAGCACCGGGGAGCTGTTTTTT.